The 27 T cell receptor beta chains below all came from one sample that was sequenced in a study of blood T cell repertoires in COVID-19 (dated by TCRdb to 2018 to 2020). The library was generated by the immunoSEQ multiplex PCR assay. TCRdb provides this immuneACCESS table in a form limited to in-frame rearrangements. Some clones are lacking; in checked studies, under half of them reflect an unresolved V gene, and why the rest are absent is not known. The sample contains more than 200,000 clones, approximately 86% of them found a single time. Just under 2% of the sample rests with the top ten. Material for sequencing was peripheral blood. The origin of the receptors is a man aged 30 to 45 with active or convalescent COVID-19.

The rearrangement uses TRBV11-2 and TRBJ2-3, with a weak D call TRBD2 (6 bases). The germline V gene encodes CDR1 SGHAT and CDR2 FQNNGV. The CDR3 has 16 residues. The V and J ends lost 2 bases and 0 bases respectively, with 12 bases between them. CDR3 bases: TGTGCCAGCAGCTTAAAAGCGGGCACTAGCACAGATACGCAGTATTTT. It specifies CASSLKAGTSTDTQYF.

This rearrangement joins TRBV27 to TRBJ2-7, with 7 bases that match TRBD1. Germline V lookup: CDR1 MNHEY, CDR2 SMNVEV (reference sequence). Trimming cost V 5 bases and J 2 bases; bases outside gene matches: 6. This CDR3 comprises 14 residues. CDR3 in DNA: TGTGCCAGCAGTCCCCGACAGGGTCCCTACGAGCAGTACTTC. Translating gives CASSPRQGPYEQYF.

The chain recombines TRBV7-2 with TRBJ2-1; 8 bases line up with TRBD2. Germline CDR1 reads SGHTA; CDR2 reads FQGNSA. The CDR3 totals 18 residues. Germline trimming cut 3 bases from V and 5 bases from J; bases unmatched to any gene: 15. The chain's CDR3 is CASSFALAARSRDNEQFF. The CDR3 region has the DNA TGTGCCAGCAGCTTTGCACTAGCGGCACGGTCGCGGGACAATGAGCAGTTCTTC.

The J gene is TRBJ2-7, the V gene TRBV3-1 (or the pseudogene TRBV3-2), with TRBD1 matching over 8 bases. Germline assignment: CDR1 LGHDT and CDR2 YNNKEL (reference sequence). The CDR3 covers 16 residues. Trimming removed 4 bases from V and 5 bases from J; junction bases left unmatched: 13. The CDR3 nucleotides are TGTGCCAGCAGCCTCCGCGTGGACAGGGAATTCCACGAGCAGTACTTC. Protein sequence: CASSLRVDREFHEQYF.

Regarding this clone: Within the sample, other DNA sequences also encode this same CDR3. The chain uses TRBV3-1 (or the pseudogene TRBV3-2) and TRBJ2-3; D is uncertain. The CDR3 runs to 13 residues. Per germline, CDR1 LGHDT and CDR2 YNNKEL (reference sequence). V was trimmed by 3 bases and J by 0 bases, leaving 4 bases between them. The DNA for the CDR3 is TGTGCCAGCAGCCAGGCCAGCACAGATACGCAGTATTTT. Protein sequence: CASSQASTDTQYF.

This sequence joins TRBV2 and TRBJ1-2, with TRBD1 identical over 7 bases. The germline gives CDR1 SNHLY, CDR2 FYNNEI. This CDR3 is 14 amino acids long. Trimming cost V 8 bases and J 8 bases; bases outside gene matches: 14. This CDR3 is CASGSMGTGEGYTF. CDR3 coding DNA: TGTGCCAGCGGAAGTATGGGAACAGGGGAAGGCTACACCTTC. The variable domain in full, with the rest retrieved from reference TRBV2 and TRBJ1-2, is EPEVTQTPSHQVTQMGQEVILRCVPISNHLYFYWYRQILGQKVEFLVSFYNNEISEKSEIFDDQFSVERPDGSNFTLKIRSTKLEDSAMYFCASGSMGTGEGYTFGSGTRLTVV.

This chain links TRBV19 with TRBJ1-2, with 8 bases lining up with TRBD1. The CDR3 contains 14 residues. The V segment lost 5 bases and the J segment 5 bases; nucleotides outside the gene matches: 7. Germline V gives CDR1 LNHDA, CDR2 SQIVND (reference sequence). The CDR3 coding sequence is TGTGCCAGTAGTCCCCGGGGACAGGAATATGGCTACACCTTC. Protein: CASSPRGQEYGYTF.

The chain joins TRBV10-2 to TRBJ1-2, with 7 bases aligning to TRBD1. Trimming at V came to 4 bases and at J to 1 base, leaving 0 bases not matched to a gene. CDR1 is WSHSY and CDR2 is SAAADI in the germline V gene. The CDR3 is 13 residues long. The CDR3 loop reads CASSGDSNYGYTF. The CDR3 nucleotides read TGCGCCAGCAGTGGGGACAGTAACTATGGCTACACCTTC.

This chain joins TRBV12-5 and TRBJ2-2, with D possibly being TRBD2 (5 bases). The CDR3 consists of 15 residues. The V gene's germline CDR1 is LGHNT and CDR2 FRNRAP. Deletions cut 0 bases from V and 4 bases from J, with 9 bases between. For the CDR3, the DNA is TGTGCTAGTGGTTTGGTACTCGAGGGCACCGGGGAGCTGTTTTTT. Translating it yields CASGLVLEGTGELFF.

The rearrangement uses TRBV6-1 and TRBJ2-2; 10 bases fit TRBD1. Germline values: CDR1 MNHNS, CDR2 SASEGT. Trimming at V came to 3 bases and at J to 14 bases, leaving 9 bases not matched to a gene. The CDR3 loop spans 14 amino acids. The CDR3 protein is CASSDRDRGKSLFF. The CDR3 bases are TGTGCCAGCAGTGATAGGGACAGGGGTAAATCCCTGTTTTTT.

The genes are TRBV6-2 or TRBV6-3 and TRBJ2-1; 8 nucleotides agree with TRBD2. This CDR3 is built from 16 residues. After removal of 2 bases from V and 3 bases from J, the junction contained 6 bases not matched to a gene. Germline lookup yields CDR1 MNHEY and CDR2 SVGEGT. The CDR3 loop reads CASSYTLAGSYNEQFF. The CDR3 region has the DNA TGTGCCAGCAGTTACACCTTAGCGGGAAGCTACAATGAGCAGTTCTTC.

This chain's CDR3 is CASSFRGPREAFF. The CDR3, as DNA: TGTGCCAGCAGTTTTAGAGGCCCTAGAGAAGCTTTCTTT. The V call is TRBV27, the J call TRBJ1-1; D is unresolved. There are 13 residues in the CDR3. V lost 3 bases and J lost 8, with 13 bases in between. The germline V gene has CDR1 MNHEY and CDR2 SMNVEV (reference sequence).

V and J are TRBV11-2 and TRBJ2-5; a weak D match, TRBD2 (5 bases). Germline V CDR1 and CDR2: SGHAT, FQNNGV. V lost 4 bases and J lost 5, with 17 bases in between. The CDR3 loop spans 15 amino acids. In nucleotides, the CDR3 is TGTGCCAGCAGCTCTACTAGTGGTCGGGCGGAGACCCAGTACTTC. This translates into CASSSTSGRAETQYF.

This rearrangement joins TRBV29-1 to TRBJ2-1, with TRBD2 matching over 9 bases. This CDR3 comprises 14 residues. Looked up from germline, CDR1 is SQVTM and CDR2 is ANQGSEA. V was pared by 7 bases and J by 3 bases, with 7 bases of the junction left unmatched. DNA of the CDR3: TGCAGCGCGCCAGAAGCGGGGGGCTACAATGAGCAGTTCTTC. It translates to CSAPEAGGYNEQFF.

The gene calls are TRBV27 and TRBJ1-2; 9 bases are shared with TRBD1. Germline values: CDR1 MNHEY, CDR2 SMNVEV (reference sequence). The V segment lost 5 bases and the J segment 3 bases; nucleotides outside the gene matches: 7. This CDR3 has 15 amino acids. The CDR3 reads CASSLRTGDYYGYTF. The CDR3 nucleotides read TGTGCCAGCAGTCTCCGGACAGGGGATTACTATGGCTACACCTTC.

This clone was detected only once. The genes are TRBV7-2 and TRBJ1-5; D not resolved. The germline gives CDR1 SGHTA, CDR2 FQGNSA. The CDR3 covers 16 residues. V was trimmed by 5 bases and J by 3 bases, leaving 17 bases between them. The CDR3 DNA is TGTGCCAGCAGCCACCGGCCGCGAGGATACAATCAGCCCCAGCATTTT. Translated, it gives CASSHRPRGYNQPQHF.

This clone has more than one count but fewer than ten. The chain carries TRBV6-6 and TRBJ2-6, with 10 bases that match TRBD1. CDR1 and CDR2 from the germline V gene are MNHNY and SVGAGI (reference sequence). The CDR3 totals 17 residues. The trim removed 7 bases at V and 4 bases at J, leaving 10 bases unmatched. CDR3 amino acids: CASIRTGGSYGANVLTF. DNA of the CDR3: TGTGCCAGCATTCGGACAGGGGGGTCTTACGGGGCCAACGTCCTGACTTTC.

This chain joins TRBV19 and TRBJ1-5; possibly TRBD1 for D (6 bases). Between the trimmed V and J ends, which lost 6 bases and 6 bases, there was a span of 15 bases. The CDR3 is 14 amino acids. The V gene's germline CDR1 is LNHDA and CDR2 SQIVND (reference sequence). The CDR3 coding sequence is TGTGCCAGTAGCACCGTAGGGGGGGCTCAGCCCCAGCATTTT. Protein sequence: CASSTVGGAQPQHF. Full variable domain (rest looked up from reference TRBV19 and TRBJ1-5): DGGITQSPKYLFRKEGQNVTLSCEQNLNHDAMYWYRQDPGQGLRLIYYSQIVNDFQKGDIAEGYSVSREKKESFPLTVTSAQKNPTAFYLCASSTVGGAQPQHFGDGTRLSIL.

The sample holds one count of this clone. J is TRBJ1-2 and V is TRBV28; D unclear. Germline V gives CDR1 MDHEN, CDR2 SYDVKM. This CDR3 region has 15 residues. Trimming left V 4 bases short and J 0 bases short, with 12 bases between. The CDR3 loop reads CASSSPWETNYGYTF. DNA of the CDR3: TGTGCCAGCAGTTCGCCCTGGGAGACTAACTATGGCTACACCTTC.

This clone is a singleton in its sample. The V call is TRBV3-1 (or the pseudogene TRBV3-2), the J call TRBJ2-7; a possible D gene is TRBD2 (6 bases). V was shortened by 1 base and J by 6 bases, with 13 bases between the two germline ends. In germline, CDR1 is LGHDT, CDR2 YNNKEL (reference sequence). This CDR3 contains 14 residues. CDR3 nucleotides: TGTGCCAGCAGCCAAGGGAGGACTATCTCCGAGCAGTACTTC. It encodes CASSQGRTISEQYF.

This clone was recorded a few times. The chain recombines TRBV4-2 with TRBJ1-5, with 7 bases lining up with TRBD1. This CDR3 has 16 amino acids. The ends lost 0 bases at V and 4 bases at J; junction bases unmatched: 6. CDR1 and CDR2 from the germline V gene are LGHNA and YNFKEQ. The CDR3 bases are TGTGCCAGCAGCCAAGATTGGCAGGGGGTAAATCAGCCCCAGCATTTT. As protein: CASSQDWQGVNQPQHF.

The chain employs TRBV7-9 and TRBJ2-4; 7 positions match TRBD2. Germline values: CDR1 SEHNR, CDR2 FQNEAQ (reference sequence). The J segment lost 6 bases and the V segment lost 6 bases, leaving 8 bases of the junction unmatched. The CDR3 is made up of 14 amino acids. The DNA for the CDR3 is TGTGCCAGCAGGGGAGGGGAGCGGTTAAACATTCAGTACTTC. This codes for CASRGGERLNIQYF.

The chain uses TRBV5-4 and TRBJ2-5; D might be TRBD1 (6 bases). The germline V gene encodes CDR1 SGHNT and CDR2 YYREEE (reference sequence). The CDR3 loop spans 15 amino acids. The germline V and J ends were trimmed by 4 bases and 0 bases, with 13 bases remaining between them. The CDR3 protein is CASSPRTVNQETQYF. CDR3 DNA sequence: TGTGCCAGCAGCCCCCGGACAGTAAACCAAGAGACCCAGTACTTC. The full variable domain, its missing parts supplied by reference TRBV5-4 and TRBJ2-5, is ETGVTQSPTHLIKTRGQQVTLRCSSQSGHNTVSWYQQALGQGPQFIFQYYREEENGRGNFPPRFSGLQFPNYSSELNVNALELDDSALYLCASSPRTVNQETQYFGPGTRLLVL.

The table lists this clone with a few counts. CDR3: CASSLVPGGSYEQFF. The CDR3 bases are TGCGCCAGCAGCTTGGTGCCAGGGGGTAGCTATGAGCAGTTCTTC. This chain uses TRBV5-1 with TRBJ2-1; 7 nucleotides match TRBD1. This CDR3 is built from 15 residues. In germline, CDR1 is SGHRS, CDR2 YFSETQ. The V segment lost 0 bases and the J segment 8 bases; nucleotides outside the gene matches: 8.

The chain has TRBV19 and TRBJ1-1; D perhaps matches TRBD1 (5 bases). The CDR3 loop spans 11 amino acids. Germline lookup yields CDR1 LNHDA and CDR2 SQIVND (reference sequence). V was pared by 6 bases and J by 8 bases, with 10 bases between. CDR3 sequence: CASSLSGEAFF. The CDR3 DNA is TGTGCCAGTAGCCTTTCAGGGGAAGCTTTCTTT.

The chain recombines TRBV29-1 with TRBJ2-3; the D gene is possibly TRBD2 (5 bases). Germline loops: CDR1 SQVTM, CDR2 ANQGSEA. Trimming removed 4 bases from V and 8 bases from J, with 19 bases in between. This CDR3 region has 14 residues. The DNA for the CDR3 is TGCAGCGTTGTTGAAGCGATTTCAAGCGGTACGCAGTATTTT. Protein product: CSVVEAISSGTQYF.

V usage is TRBV30 and J usage is TRBJ1-1, with a weak D call TRBD1 (6 bases). From germline, CDR1 is GTSNPN and CDR2 SVGIG (reference sequence). CDR3 length: 16 residues. V was pared by 5 bases and J by 5 bases, with 24 bases between. CDR3 protein: CAWQGLSTGRETEAFF. Here the CDR3 DNA reads TGTGCCTGGCAAGGACTCTCGACAGGTAGAGAAACTGAAGCTTTCTTT. The full variable domain, completed using reference TRBV30 and TRBJ1-1, is SQTIHQWPATLVQPVGSPLSLECTVEGTSNPNLYWYRQAAGRGLQLLFYSVGIGQISSEVPQNLSASRPQDRQFILSSKKLLLSDSGFYLCAWQGLSTGRETEAFFGQGTRLTVV.